This passage covers 19 T cell receptor beta chains from one sample sequenced in a study of T-cell memory formation after mild COVID-19. TCRdb analysed the 5' RACE reads with MiXCR anew, one entry per CDR3 protein. The data hold about 49,000 distinct CDR3 sequences, with approximately 8% observed a single time. What was sequenced was PBMCs or a T cell subset sorted from them (not recorded which). Source of these receptors: a man aged 18 to 29 who had mild COVID-19 (a few samples of this study predate the infection). Cell type and time point are not known.

The chain joins TRBV7-2 to TRBJ1-2; D perhaps matches TRBD1 (5 bases). The CDR3 sequence is 14 residues long. Per germline, CDR1 SGHTA and CDR2 FQGNSA. V was trimmed by 3 bases and J by 5 bases, leaving 13 bases between them. The CDR3 is CASSFRGRQYGYTF. The CDR3 coding sequence is TGTGCCAGCAGCTTTCGGGGACGCCAATATGGCTACACCTTC.

The gene calls are TRBV14 and TRBJ1-6; D is perhaps TRBD1 (5 bases). CDR3 size: 12 residues. The germline gives CDR1 SGHDN, CDR2 FVKESK. V lost 3 bases to trimming and J lost 8 bases, with 5 bases between them. The CDR3 reads CASSQGDSPLHF. As DNA, the CDR3 is TGTGCCAGCAGCCAGGGGGATTCACCCCTCCACTTT.

CDR3 sequence: CASSLWILNTGELFF. CDR3 bases: TGTGCCAGCAGCTTGTGGATTCTCAACACCGGGGAGCTGTTTTTT. The chain joins TRBV5-5 to TRBJ2-2; D is undetermined. Trimming took off 1 base at V and 2 bases at J, with 9 bases between the two ends. CDR1 is SGHKS and CDR2 is YYEKEE in the germline V gene (reference sequence). The CDR3 length is 15 residues.

This clonotype has only a few counts. The chain uses TRBV29-1 and TRBJ1-3; D call uncertain. The CDR3 loop spans 13 amino acids. Trimming removed 6 bases at V and 0 bases at J, with 9 bases between. Germline V gene data show CDR1 as SQVTM and CDR2 as ANQGSEA. Here the CDR3 reads CSVRSPSGNTIYF. For the CDR3, the DNA is TGCAGCGTACGAAGCCCCTCTGGAAACACCATATATTTT.

This clonotype was observed a few times. The rearrangement joins TRBV4-3 to TRBJ2-2; D not certain. Germline CDR1 and CDR2: LGHNA and YSLEER. Trimming shortened V by 0 bases and J by 4 bases, and 9 bases separated the two germline ends. The CDR3 sequence is 15 residues long. CDR3 DNA sequence: TGCGCCAGCAGCCAAGAGGTGCGCGTCACCGGGGAGCTGTTTTTT. It yields the protein CASSQEVRVTGELFF.

There are a few counts of this clonotype. The CDR3 DNA reads as TGCGCCAGCAGCGATGCTAACACACAGGCCCCCTACGAGCAGTACGTC. It is translated as CASSDANTQAPYEQYV. This chain connects TRBV4-3 to TRBJ2-7, with TRBD1 as a possible D gene (5 bases). Trimming left V 5 bases short and J 2 bases short, with 19 bases between. CDR1 is LGHNA and CDR2 is YSLEER in the germline V gene. The CDR3 is 16 residues long.

This clonotype has at least ten counts. The chain is built from TRBV5-1 and TRBJ2-1; no clear D gene. The germline V and J ends were trimmed by 6 bases and 0 bases, with 16 bases remaining between them. Germline V gives CDR1 SGHRS, CDR2 YFSETQ. The CDR3 is made up of 16 amino acids. The CDR3 nucleotides are TGCGCCAGCAATCCCACGGCTCTGAGCTCCTACAATGAGCAGTTCTTC. Protein product: CASNPTALSSYNEQFF.

V is TRBV10-3 and J is TRBJ2-7; 7 bases are shared with TRBD1. Germline-derived CDR1 and CDR2 are ENHRY and SYGVKD. J gave up 2 bases and V 8 bases, and 6 bases lay outside the gene matches. The CDR3 extends over 13 amino acids. The CDR3 coding sequence is TGTGCCATCGGGGACAGCCCGACCTACGAGCAGTACTTC. It encodes CAIGDSPTYEQYF.

This clonotype has only a few counts. The V call is TRBV7-2, the J call TRBJ1-1; no clear D gene. Germline V gene sequence: CDR1 SGHTA, CDR2 FQGNSA. The germline V and J ends were trimmed by 1 base and 1 base, with 10 bases remaining between them. This CDR3 has 15 residues. CDR3 residues: CASSLVWQTNTEAFF. CDR3 nucleotide sequence: TGTGCCAGCAGCTTAGTCTGGCAGACGAACACTGAAGCTTTCTTT. Combining the CDR3 with reference TRBV7-2 and TRBJ1-1 gives the whole variable domain GAGVSQSPSNKVTEKGKDVELRCDPISGHTALYWYRQSLGQGLEFLIYFQGNSAPDKSGLPSDRFSAERTGGSVSTLTIQRTQQEDSAVYLCASSLVWQTNTEAFFGQGTRLTVV.

This clonotype was seen more than once but under ten times. The chain joins TRBV5-1 to TRBJ2-2; TRBD2 agrees at 10 bases. V was pared by 4 bases and J by 7 bases, with 10 bases of the junction left unmatched. The CDR3 runs to 16 residues. The germline gives CDR1 SGHRS, CDR2 YFSETQ. CDR3 in DNA: TGCGCCAGCAGCGTCGGACTAGCGGATTACCTCGGGGAGCTGTTTTTT. This gives the protein CASSVGLADYLGELFF. Full variable domain (remainder filled in from reference TRBV5-1 and TRBJ2-2): KAGVTQTPRYLIKTRGQQVTLSCSPISGHRSVSWYQQTPGQGLQFLFEYFSETQRNKGNFPGRFSGRQFSNSRSEMNVSTLELGDSALYLCASSVGLADYLGELFFGEGSRLTVL.

There are many counts of this clonotype. The rearrangement uses TRBV5-1 and TRBJ2-3, with 9 bases that match TRBD1. The CDR3 is 14 residues long. V dropped 4 bases and J dropped 6; count of bases not matched to a gene: 6. CDR1 is SGHRS and CDR2 is YFSETQ in the germline V gene. The CDR3 sequence is CASSPDRGWDTQYF. The DNA for the CDR3 is TGCGCCAGCAGCCCTGACAGGGGGTGGGATACGCAGTATTTT.

This clonotype was recorded many times. J is TRBJ2-5 and V is TRBV6-2 or TRBV6-3; D gene unclear. Trimming stripped 2 bases from V and 5 bases from J, with 15 bases between. The CDR3 is made up of 15 amino acids. Germline V lookup: CDR1 MNHEY, CDR2 SVGEGT. The CDR3 DNA reads as TGTGCCAGCAGTTACCCAAGACAATTCGGGGAGACCCAGTACTTC. Amino acid sequence: CASSYPRQFGETQYF.

This clonotype has more than one count but fewer than ten. The chain carries TRBV7-2 and TRBJ2-3; perhaps D is TRBD1 or TRBD2 (5 bases each). Per germline, CDR1 SGHTA and CDR2 FQGNSA. The V end was cut by 0 bases, the J end by 3 bases, with 13 bases between. The CDR3 is 16 residues long. The CDR3 coding sequence is TGTGCCAGCAGCTTAGCGCAGGGCCCGGGGACAGATACGCAGTATTTT. It translates to CASSLAQGPGTDTQYF.

The chain recombines TRBV6-5 with TRBJ1-2; D perhaps matches TRBD1 (6 bases). Germline CDR1 and CDR2: MNHEY and SVGAGI. CDR3 length: 12 residues. Between the trimmed V and J ends, which lost 2 bases and 7 bases, there was a span of 8 bases. The DNA of the CDR3 is TGTGCCAGCAGTTACGGGACAACTGGCTACACCTTC. Translation: CASSYGTTGYTF.

The chain recombines TRBV10-3 with TRBJ2-5, with 9 bases aligning to TRBD2. The V gene's germline CDR1 is ENHRY and CDR2 SYGVKD. The CDR3 extends over 15 amino acids. Trimming took 3 bases from V and 3 from J; bases not matched to a gene: 5. The CDR3 nucleotides are TGTGCCATCAGTGACCTTAGCGGGGGCGAAGAGACCCAGTACTTC. Its translation: CAISDLSGGEETQYF.

This clonotype was detected a few times. The CDR3 DNA is TGTGCCAGCAGCCGGGAGGCTTTTACCTACGAGCAGTACGTC. Its translation: CASSREAFTYEQYV. This chain uses TRBV7-2 with TRBJ2-7; 7 nucleotides agree with TRBD2. The CDR3 is made up of 14 amino acids. V lost 5 bases to trimming and J lost 2 bases; unmatched junction nucleotides: 6. Germline V gene lookup returns CDR1 SGHTA and CDR2 FQGNSA.

This clonotype was recorded at least ten times. The chain employs TRBV30 and TRBJ1-1; D perhaps matches TRBD1 (5 bases). This CDR3 spans 14 amino acids. The germline V and J ends were trimmed by 1 base and 10 bases, with 19 bases remaining between them. The germline V gene encodes CDR1 GTSNPN and CDR2 SVGIG (reference sequence). CDR3: CAWSGPPNRIGAFF. The CDR3 nucleotides are TGTGCCTGGAGTGGTCCTCCTAACAGGATTGGAGCTTTCTTT.

The sample holds many counts of this clonotype. CDR3 protein: CASSSGREDTQYF. As DNA, the CDR3 is TGCGCCAGCAGCAGCGGACGAGAGGATACGCAGTATTTT. The chain combines TRBV5-1 with TRBJ2-3, with TRBD2 as a possible D gene (5 bases). Germline V gene lookup returns CDR1 SGHRS and CDR2 YFSETQ. V lost 4 bases, J lost 6 bases, and 12 bases lay in between. The CDR3 length is 13 residues.

The chain couples TRBV14 to TRBJ1-1; D gene uncertain. CDR1 is SGHDN, CDR2 FVKESK, per germline. Trimming left V 1 base short and J 6 bases short, with 15 bases between. The CDR3 has 15 amino acids. The CDR3 coding sequence is TGTGCCAGCAGCCAAGGCCTTTGGGGTCGGGCTGAAGCTTTCTTT. Amino acid sequence: CASSQGLWGRAEAFF.